Below, 18 T cell receptor beta chains from the same sample are listed, as sequenced in a study of T cells in Graves' hyperthyroidism and ophthalmopathy (dated by TCRdb to between 2018 and 2021). Library preparation was by multiplex PCR. The sequencing machine was an Illumina HiSeq 2000. TCR beta CDR3 regions were amplified from RNA transcripts. A first-round RT-PCR of the TCR CDR3 used the HTBI primer set with the Qiagen OneStep RT-PCR kit. TCRdb trimmed the raw reads at Q25, called clones with MiXCR and kept productive beta chains. CDR3 protein sequences are deduplicated, and each keeps its most common genes and DNA. The table for this sample lists some 560,000 distinct CDR3 sequences; 12% to 15% of them were counted only once. The ten top clones hold over 11% of the sample. The sequencing input was blood. Receptor source: a woman aged 40-49 years with Graves' hyperthyroidism.

The rearrangement links TRBV12-5 to TRBJ2-2; D might be TRBD2 (6 bases). The CDR3 sequence is 15 residues long. CDR1 is LGHNT, CDR2 FRNRAP, per germline. Trimming pared 6 bases from V and 6 bases from J, leaving 17 bases between. This CDR3 reads CASGMNGSSAGELFF. As DNA, the CDR3 is TGTGCTAGTGGGATGAACGGGAGTAGCGCCGGGGAGCTGTTTTTT. The complete variable domain, with remaining parts taken from reference TRBV12-5 and TRBJ2-2, reads DARVTQTPRHKVTEMGQEVTMRCQPILGHNTVFWYRQTMMQGLELLAYFRNRAPLDDSGMPKDRFSAEMPDATLATLKIQPSEPRDSAVYFCASGMNGSSAGELFFGEGSRLTVL.

This clonotype was detected only a few times. The chain uses TRBV12-5 and TRBJ1-1; unclear D gene. The germline CDR1 and CDR2 sequences are LGHNT and FRNRAP. The CDR3 covers 17 residues. The V end was cut by 0 bases, the J end by 8 bases, with 22 bases between. CDR3 amino acids: CASGLVAPAPRSLEAFF. The CDR3 DNA sequence: TGTGCTAGTGGTTTGGTAGCACCAGCGCCTAGGAGTTTGGAAGCTTTCTTT.

Of note for this clonotype: Since no conserved phenylalanine or tryptophan closes the CDR3, a read error is the likely cause. This sequence joins TRBV4-2 and TRBJ2-2; D is unresolved. V shed 8 bases and J shed 5 bases, with 12 bases lying between them. In germline, CDR1 is LGHNA, CDR2 YNFKEQ. The CDR3 runs to 13 residues. The chain's CDR3 is CASHRLETGELFL. The CDR3, as DNA: TGTGCCAGCCACAGACTTGAAACCGGGGAGCTGTTTTTA.

Ten or more counts support this clonotype. The rearrangement links TRBV29-1 to TRBJ2-2; no firm D call. Trimming took 5 bases from V and 2 from J, leaving 12 bases between them. CDR3 length: 14 amino acids. Germline-derived CDR1 and CDR2 are SQVTM and ANQGSEA. CDR3 in DNA: TGCAGCGTTCTCAGCCGACTTAACACCGGGGAGCTGTTTTTT. Translation gives CSVLSRLNTGELFF.

This clonotype was detected ten times or more. The chain has TRBV27 and TRBJ2-7; 7 positions agree with TRBD1. Germline CDR1 MNHEY, CDR2 SMNVEV (reference sequence). The CDR3 runs to 15 residues. After removal of 4 bases from V and 6 bases from J, the junction contained 12 bases not matched to a gene. CDR3 residues: CASSSTGSSYSEQYF. The CDR3 DNA reads TGTGCCAGCAGTTCGACAGGGTCTTCTTATTCCGAGCAGTACTTC.

The chain is built from TRBV7-9 and TRBJ2-7, with 7 bases fitting TRBD2. Germline CDR1 SEHNR, CDR2 FQNEAQ (reference sequence). The CDR3 runs to 15 residues. The ends lost 5 bases at V and 2 bases at J; junction bases unmatched: 9. CDR3 in amino acids: CASSQDRLAAYEQYF. DNA for the CDR3: TGTGCCAGCAGCCAAGATCGGCTAGCGGCCTACGAGCAGTACTTC.

The chain joins TRBV10-2 to TRBJ1-4, with D tentatively TRBD1 (6 bases). Trimming removed 4 bases at V and 4 bases at J, with 10 bases between. This CDR3 contains 14 residues. Germline values: CDR1 WSHSY, CDR2 SAAADI. The CDR3, as DNA: TGCGCCAGCAGTGCCGGACAGCTTAATGAAAAACTGTTTTTT. Its protein product is CASSAGQLNEKLFF.

This clonotype appeared many times. The V and J genes are TRBV7-9 and TRBJ1-1; D call uncertain. Trimming removed 4 bases at V and 6 bases at J, with 21 bases between. CDR1 SEHNR and CDR2 FQNEAQ come from the germline V gene (reference sequence). The CDR3 has 16 amino acids. The CDR3: CASSSIKDSWAPEAFF. In DNA form, the CDR3 reads TGTGCCAGCAGCTCAATTAAGGACTCCTGGGCACCTGAAGCTTTCTTT.

This clonotype was recorded many times. The genes are TRBV7-2 and TRBJ2-5, with D hard to call. The CDR3 length is 14 residues. V was shortened by 3 bases and J by 2 bases, with 10 bases between the two germline ends. CDR1 SGHTA and CDR2 FQGNSA come from the germline V gene. In DNA form, the CDR3 reads TGTGCCAGCAGCTTGGCCTCGCGGCAAGAGACCCAGTACTTC. This codes for CASSLASRQETQYF.

Worth noting for this clonotype: A much larger clone is a single base away; this may be a read error. Here the CDR3 omits its conserved ending phenylalanine or tryptophan, so a read error is the likely source. The chain employs TRBV11-2 and TRBJ2-5; possible D gene TRBD2, 6 bases. Germline values: CDR1 SGHAT, CDR2 FQNNGV. The V end was cut by 1 base, the J end by 0 bases, with 9 bases between. The CDR3 has 15 amino acids. The CDR3 DNA reads as TGTGCCAGCAGCTTAGGGGGGGAAGACCAAGAGACCCAGTACTTA. It is translated as CASSLGGEDQETQYL.

This clonotype was found many times. The chain joins TRBV20-1 to TRBJ2-7; D is undetermined. The germline CDR1 and CDR2 sequences are DFQATT and SNEGSKA (reference sequence). Trimming removed 5 bases at V and 5 bases at J, with 10 bases between. CDR3 size: 11 residues. CDR3 nucleotides: TGCAGTGCTCTACCCGTGGACGAGCAGTACTTC. This codes for CSALPVDEQYF.

This clonotype was found many times. The chain has TRBV5-1 and TRBJ2-5; D possibly corresponds to TRBD1 (6 bases). Germline loops: CDR1 SGHRS, CDR2 YFSETQ. Trimming cost V 0 bases and J 3 bases, with 15 bases left between them. This CDR3 has 16 amino acids. The CDR3 coding sequence is TGCGCCAGCAGCTTGGAAACAGGGTTGACCGAAGAGACCCAGTACTTC. It specifies CASSLETGLTEETQYF.

Many counts were recorded for this clonotype. The V and J genes are TRBV18 and TRBJ2-3; D is possibly TRBD2 (6 bases). V lost 5 bases, J lost 2 bases, and 14 bases lay in between. Germline V gives CDR1 KGHSH, CDR2 LQKENI. The CDR3 runs 15 residues. The CDR3 spells CASSELAATTDTQYF. The CDR3 DNA sequence: TGTGCCAGCTCAGAACTAGCTGCCACCACAGATACGCAGTATTTT. The complete variable domain, with remaining parts taken from reference TRBV18 and TRBJ2-3, reads NAGVMQNPRHLVRRRGQEARLRCSPMKGHSHVYWYRQLPEEGLKFMVYLQKENIIDESGMPKERFSAEFPKEGPSILRIQQVVRGDSAAYFCASSELAATTDTQYFGPGTRLTVL.

In its sample, this clonotype was seen many times. The chain links TRBV20-1 to TRBJ1-5; 7 bases agree with TRBD1. CDR3 length equals 14 residues. Germline V CDR1 and CDR2: DFQATT, SNEGSKA (reference sequence). Trimming removed 5 bases from V and 0 bases from J; junction bases left unmatched: 4. CDR3: CSAGGGYSNQPQHF. Written as DNA, the CDR3 is TGCAGTGCTGGAGGGGGCTATAGCAATCAGCCCCAGCATTTT.

The sample holds a few counts of this clonotype. The chain has TRBV29-1 and TRBJ2-1; tentatively, D is TRBD2 (7 bases). The length of the CDR3 is 13 residues. Germline V gives CDR1 SQVTM, CDR2 ANQGSEA. Trimming cost V 2 bases and J 10 bases, with 15 bases left between them. In DNA form, the CDR3 reads TGCAGCGTTGAACTCTATAGGGGGGGGGAGCAGTTCTTC. Its translation: CSVELYRGGEQFF.

This clonotype was seen a handful of times. This chain joins TRBV20-1 and TRBJ1-2, with D possibly being TRBD1 (6 bases). The V and J ends lost 6 bases and 2 bases respectively, with 16 bases between them. Looked up from germline, CDR1 is DFQATT and CDR2 is SNEGSKA (reference sequence). This CDR3 has 14 amino acids. CDR3 protein: CSASQGTENYGYTF. The CDR3 coding sequence is TGCAGTGCCAGCCAGGGGACGGAAAACTATGGCTACACCTTC.

This clonotype has at least ten counts. This rearrangement joins TRBV3-1 to TRBJ2-1, with no clear D. Germline lookup yields CDR1 LGHDT and CDR2 YNNKEL (reference sequence). The CDR3 spans 13 residues. V was trimmed by 2 bases and J by 6 bases, leaving 8 bases between them. The DNA for the CDR3 is TGTGCCAGCAGCCAACCTTACTCCAATGAGCAGTTCTTC. Translated: CASSQPYSNEQFF.

This chain uses TRBV20-1 with TRBJ2-1; 13 bases fit TRBD2. The CDR3 runs to 14 residues. The ends lost 2 bases at V and 10 bases at J; junction bases unmatched: 5. Germline V gene sequence: CDR1 DFQATT, CDR2 SNEGSKA (reference sequence). In DNA, the CDR3 is TGCAGTGCTAGAAGGACTAGCGGGAGCCTCGAGCAGTTCTTC. Its protein is CSARRTSGSLEQFF.